These 22 T cell receptor beta chains were all obtained from the same sample, sequenced in a study of neurological immune-mediated disorders (dated by TCRdb to 2018 to 2020). Libraries came from 5' RACE. Reads for this sample came from an Illumina HiSeq 2500. The raw public reads went through TCRdb reprocessing: fastp at Q25, MiXCR clone calling, in-frame beta chains kept. Rows merge per CDR3 protein into single entries with the most common DNA and genes. Counted in this sample were around 20,000 distinct CDR3 sequences; around 13% of them appeared once. Jointly, the top ten make up less than 9% of the sample. Sequences were obtained from CD4+ T cells from blood. The source of these receptors is a woman aged 60-75 years with HTLV-1-associated myelopathy (HAM/TSP).

This clonotype came up a few times. No DNA is shown, since the ends of the CDR3 on it are uncertain; the CDR3 is the one TCRdb lists. The chain employs TRBV7-2 and TRBJ1-6. Including both end residues, the CDR3 is 22 amino acids long. Germline CDR1 reads SGHTA; CDR2 reads FQGNSA. CDR3 in amino acids: CASSFYICSARVETANNSPLHF.

At least ten counts were recorded for this clonotype. V gene TRBV10-3 combines with J gene TRBJ1-5; D might be TRBD1 (6 bases). Germline CDR1 reads ENHRY; CDR2 reads SYGVKD. The CDR3 spans 15 residues. V was pared by 3 bases and J by 6 bases, with 15 bases between. In DNA, the CDR3 is TGTGCCATCAGTGAACTCCCAGGGGCCCCTCAGCCCCAGCATTTT. Amino acids: CAISELPGAPQPQHF.

This clonotype was seen at least ten times. The chain has TRBV7-9 and TRBJ2-1; 13 nucleotides agree with TRBD2. With 5 bases clipped from V and 9 bases from J, the junction kept 7 bases outside the gene matches. CDR3 length: 15 amino acids. The germline CDR1 and CDR2 sequences are SEHNR and FQNEAQ (reference sequence). CDR3 amino acids: CASSLTSGRATEQFF. The CDR3 DNA is TGTGCCAGCAGCCTCACTAGCGGGAGGGCCACTGAGCAGTTCTTC.

Many counts were recorded for this clonotype. This chain connects TRBV7-2 to TRBJ1-1, with D perhaps matching TRBD1 (6 bases). Per the germline V gene, CDR1 is SGHTA and CDR2 is FQGNSA. The ends were cut back, 3 bases at V and 1 base at J, with 12 bases in the middle. The CDR3 consists of 15 residues. The CDR3 loop is CASSFSVQGNTEAFF. In nucleotides, the CDR3 is TGTGCCAGCAGCTTCTCGGTACAGGGGAACACTGAAGCTTTCTTT.

Ten or more counts support this clonotype. The CDR3 loop is CASSLVGPTSGYSYNEQFF. CDR3 in DNA: TGCGCCAGCAGCTTGGTTGGCCCGACTAGCGGGTATTCCTACAATGAGCAGTTCTTC. The V call is TRBV5-1, the J call TRBJ2-1, with 10 positions matching TRBD2. Germline-derived CDR1 and CDR2 are SGHRS and YFSETQ. Unmatched junction bases numbered 10, after V lost 0 bases and J lost 1 base. This CDR3 is built from 19 residues.

This clonotype was seen repeatedly, ten times or more. The J gene is TRBJ2-1, the V gene TRBV15; D may be TRBD2 (6 bases). Germline V gene sequence: CDR1 LNHNV, CDR2 YYDKDF (reference sequence). V lost 0 bases to trimming and J lost 12 bases, with 9 bases between them. This CDR3 is 12 amino acids long. The CDR3 coding sequence is TGTGCCACCAGCAGAGATCTGGGACTGCAGTTCTTC. Translation gives CATSRDLGLQFF.

At least ten counts were recorded for this clonotype. The gene calls are TRBV6-5 and TRBJ1-6; D is uncertain. From germline, CDR1 is MNHEY and CDR2 SVGAGI. This CDR3 has 17 amino acids. V was pared by 0 bases and J by 9 bases, with 18 bases between. The DNA for the CDR3 is TGTGCCAGCAGTTACTCGACATCAGCGAGCCTAGGTTCACCCCTCCACTTT. Its translation: CASSYSTSASLGSPLHF.

This clonotype was picked up many times. The chain has TRBV14 and TRBJ1-2; D is possibly TRBD1 (5 bases). V was clipped by 3 bases and J by 4 bases, with 15 bases between them. Per the germline V gene, CDR1 is SGHDN and CDR2 is FVKESK. The CDR3 totals 15 residues. CDR3 residues: CASSHGSEGIYGYTF. The CDR3 nucleotides are TGTGCCAGCAGCCATGGATCTGAGGGGATCTATGGCTACACCTTC. Full variable domain (outside the CDR3, taken from reference TRBV14 and TRBJ1-2): EAGVTQFPSHSVIEKGQTVTLRCDPISGHDNLYWYRRVMGKEIKFLLHFVKESKQDESGMPNNRFLAERTGGTYSTLKVQPAELEDSGVYFCASSHGSEGIYGYTFGSGTRLTVV.

The rearrangement joins TRBV20-1 to TRBJ2-7; 11 positions match TRBD2. V gave up 2 bases and J gave up 1 base; unmatched junction bases: 1. The CDR3 runs to 14 residues. The germline gives CDR1 DFQATT, CDR2 SNEGSKA (reference sequence). Here the CDR3 DNA reads TGCAGTGCTAGACCTAGCGGGAGGTCCTACGAGCAGTACTTC. This gives the protein CSARPSGRSYEQYF.

Regarding this clonotype: An end of the junction does not agree with germline; a read error may underlie this. The J gene is TRBJ2-2, the V gene TRBV3-1; tentative D call: TRBD2 (5 bases). Germline values: CDR1 LGHDT, CDR2 YNNKEL (reference sequence). The length of the CDR3 is 14 residues. The CDR3 loop is CASIQFSAAGELFF. The CDR3 region has the DNA TGTGCCAGCATCCAGTTTTCGGCGGCCGGGGAGCTATTTTTT.

This clonotype occurred many times. This chain uses TRBV20-1 with TRBJ1-1, with 9 bases matching TRBD1. V lost 0 bases, J lost 8 bases, and 13 bases stayed unmatched. The CDR3 extends over 16 amino acids. Looked up from germline, CDR1 is DFQATT and CDR2 is SNEGSKA (reference sequence). The CDR3: CSAREIDRGAVKEAFF. CDR3 in DNA: TGCAGTGCTAGAGAAATCGACAGGGGGGCCGTTAAGGAAGCTTTCTTT.

The sample holds many counts of this clonotype. The chain links TRBV11-3 to TRBJ2-2; D gene unclear. Germline loops: CDR1 SGHNT, CDR2 YENEEA. The V gene lost 2 bases and the J gene lost 4 bases, with 5 bases spanning the gap. The CDR3 sequence is 13 residues long. CDR3 nucleotides: TGTGCCAGCAGCTTAACGACCACCGGGGAGCTGTTTTTT. Its translation is CASSLTTTGELFF.

This clonotype showed up many times. The rearrangement joins TRBV7-2 to TRBJ2-7; 7 bases agree with TRBD2. The CDR3 has 13 amino acids. Germline V gene data show CDR1 as SGHTA and CDR2 as FQGNSA. The ends lost 2 bases at V and 5 bases at J; junction bases unmatched: 3. The CDR3 region has the DNA TGTGCCAGCAGCTTACTAGCGGCCGACGAGCAGTACTTC. This translates into CASSLLAADEQYF.

This clonotype has at least ten counts. The chain employs TRBV7-9 and TRBJ2-7, with unresolved D. The length of the CDR3 is 12 residues. Trimming took 8 bases from V and 3 from J, leaving 11 bases between them. Germline-derived CDR1 and CDR2 are SEHNR and FQNEAQ (reference sequence). This chain's CDR3 is CASCDNLYEQYF. CDR3 nucleotide sequence: TGTGCCAGCTGCGACAACCTCTACGAGCAGTACTTC.

The table lists this clonotype with many counts. V and J are TRBV29-1 and TRBJ2-1; a weak D match, TRBD2 (6 bases). Germline V CDR1 and CDR2: SQVTM, ANQGSEA. The CDR3 has 15 residues. Trimming cost V 4 bases and J 6 bases, with 19 bases left between them. The chain's CDR3 is CSVVPFRGAGNEQFF. The CDR3 DNA sequence: TGCAGCGTTGTACCCTTCCGGGGAGCGGGCAATGAGCAGTTCTTC.

This clonotype was seen at least ten times. J is TRBJ2-2 and V is TRBV5-1, with 8 bases identical to TRBD1. Trimming took 4 bases from V and 0 from J; bases not matched to a gene: 8. CDR1 SGHRS and CDR2 YFSETQ come from the germline V gene. This CDR3 has 17 amino acids. CDR3 coding DNA: TGCGCCAGCAGCACCCCCGGGACAGGAGCGAACACCGGGGAGCTGTTTTTT. Encoded protein: CASSTPGTGANTGELFF.

This clonotype was detected many times. Germline and junction disagree at one end, which may indicate a read error. The rearrangement uses TRBV2 and TRBJ2-7; TRBD1 matches at 9 bases. Per the germline V gene, CDR1 is SNHLY and CDR2 is FYNNEI. The CDR3 totals 13 residues. The CDR3 DNA reads as TGTGCCAGCAGTGAAGGGACAGGGGTCTTTCGGGGCTTC. Its protein is CASSEGTGVFRGF.

This clonotype was recorded at least ten times. The J gene is TRBJ2-7, the V gene TRBV7-8; D ambiguous. The CDR3 covers 15 residues. V was pared by 1 base and J by 5 bases, with 15 bases between. Germline CDR1 reads SGHVS; CDR2 reads FQNEAQ. This chain's CDR3 is CASSLVHPAGHEQYF. The CDR3 DNA reads as TGTGCCAGCAGCTTAGTACATCCCGCAGGACACGAGCAGTACTTC.

This clonotype appeared once. V and J are TRBV11-2 and TRBJ2-7, with 9 bases fitting TRBD1. V lost 4 bases, J lost 2 bases, and 6 bases stayed unmatched. The CDR3 runs 15 residues. CDR1 and CDR2 from the germline V gene are SGHAT and FQNNGV. CDR3 coding DNA: TGTGCCAGCAGCTCTTACAGGGGGCTAGCCTACGAGCAGTACTTC. As protein: CASSSYRGLAYEQYF. The entire variable domain, with the rest obtained from reference TRBV11-2 and TRBJ2-7, is as follows: EAGVAQSPRYKIIEKRQSVAFWCNPISGHATLYWYQQILGQGPKLLIQFQNNGVVDDSQLPKDRFSAERLKGVDSTLKIQPAKLEDSAVYLCASSSYRGLAYEQYFGPGTRLTVT.

This clonotype came up once. The DNA is left out, because the CDR3 cannot be placed on it with certainty; the CDR3 is given as TCRdb lists it. V and J are TRBV28 and TRBJ2-3; the listed D gene, TRBD2, was not tested against the DNA. The CDR3 is made up of 20 amino acids, end residues included. CDR1 MDHEN and CDR2 SYDVKM come from the germline V gene. The CDR3 sequence is CASSLNYEQYFGPGTHTQYF.

There are many counts of this clonotype. The rearrangement uses TRBV6-1 and TRBJ1-4, with a tentative D call TRBD1 (5 bases). This CDR3 contains 15 residues. Deletions cut 5 bases from V and 5 bases from J, with 15 bases between. Germline loops: CDR1 MNHNS, CDR2 SASEGT. CDR3 residues: CASSWSGHRNEKLFF. Here the CDR3 DNA reads TGTGCCAGCAGTTGGTCAGGGCACCGAAATGAAAAACTGTTTTTT.

This clonotype was seen a single time. The DNA is left out, because the CDR3 cannot be placed on it with certainty; the CDR3 is given as TCRdb lists it. The rearrangement links TRBV5-1 to TRBJ2-7; no check of the table's D call, TRBD1, against the DNA was made. The CDR3 has 23 residues if both end residues are counted. The germline CDR1 and CDR2 sequences are SGHRS and YFSETQ. The CDR3 reads CASSGGTVNTEAFFGQGTYEQYF.